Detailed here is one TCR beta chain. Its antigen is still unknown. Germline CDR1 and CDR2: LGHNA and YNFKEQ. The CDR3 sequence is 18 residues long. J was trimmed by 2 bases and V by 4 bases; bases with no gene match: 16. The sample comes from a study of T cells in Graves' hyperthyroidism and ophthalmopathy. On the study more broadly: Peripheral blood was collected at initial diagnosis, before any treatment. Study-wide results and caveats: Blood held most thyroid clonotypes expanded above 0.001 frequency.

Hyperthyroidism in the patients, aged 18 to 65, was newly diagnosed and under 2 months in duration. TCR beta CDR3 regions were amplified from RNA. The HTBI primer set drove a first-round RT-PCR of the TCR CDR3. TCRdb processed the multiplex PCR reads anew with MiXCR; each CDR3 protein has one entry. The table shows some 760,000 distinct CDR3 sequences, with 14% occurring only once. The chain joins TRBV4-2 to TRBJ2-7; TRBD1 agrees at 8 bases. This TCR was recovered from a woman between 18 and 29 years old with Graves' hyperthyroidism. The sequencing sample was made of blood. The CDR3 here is CASSRNTGTGYRTYEQYF. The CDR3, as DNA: TGTGCCAGCAGCCGGAATACTGGGACAGGATATAGAACCTACGAGCAGTACTTC.